The T cell receptor beta chain under discussion was sequenced for a study of response to subunit inactivated influenza vaccine. TCRdb itself ran the RT-PCR reads through MiXCR, one entry per CDR3 protein. The repertoire holds under 500,000 distinct CDR3 sequences, 9.5% to 12% seen once, with about 12% in the top ten. Ten or more counts support this clonotype. The clonotype comes from a man in his fifties who received an inactivated influenza vaccine. Source: PBMCs from blood, taken about 40 days after vaccination.

The CDR3 loop is CASSFDRDRGDTDTQYF. Here the CDR3 DNA reads TGTGCCAGCAGTTTCGACCGGGACAGGGGAGACACAGATACGCAGTATTTT. V and J are TRBV28 and TRBJ2-3, with 10 bases that match TRBD1. There are 17 residues in the CDR3. V lost 3 bases to trimming and J lost 2 bases; unmatched junction nucleotides: 8. Germline assignment: CDR1 MDHEN and CDR2 SYDVKM. Supplemented by reference TRBV28 and TRBJ2-3, the full variable domain reads DVKVTQSSRYLVKRTGEKVFLECVQDMDHENMFWYRQDPGLGLRLIYFSYDVKMKEKGDIPEGYSVSREKKERFSLILESASTNQTSMYLCASSFDRDRGDTDTQYFGPGTRLTVL.